This TCR beta chain derives from a study of response to subunit inactivated influenza vaccine. Findings of the study overall: Authors suggested each seasonal flu vaccination may recruit only limited numbers of new T cells.

One entry per CDR3 protein, called by TCRdb with MiXCR from the RT-PCR reads. The repertoire holds 750,000 to 850,000 distinct CDR3 sequences, with less than 20% as singletons. CDR1 and CDR2 from the germline V gene are SGHRS and YFSETQ. Trimming removed 4 bases at V and 0 bases at J, with 10 bases between. This CDR3 spans 14 amino acids. On this clonotype itself: Its antigen is not known.

This receptor was taken from a man in his fifties or sixties who received an inactivated influenza vaccine. The sample consisted of PBMCs from blood, taken approximately 5 days after vaccination. The V call is TRBV5-1, the J call TRBJ1-2, with unresolved D. The CDR3 spells CASSVDGTNYGYTF. CDR3 sequence (DNA): TGCGCCAGCAGCGTAGACGGGACTAACTATGGCTACACCTTC. The full variable domain, rest sourced from reference TRBV5-1 and TRBJ1-2, is KAGVTQTPRYLIKTRGQQVTLSCSPISGHRSVSWYQQTPGQGLQFLFEYFSETQRNKGNFPGRFSGRQFSNSRSEMNVSTLELGDSALYLCASSVDGTNYGYTFGSGTRLTVV.